This TCR beta chain stems from a study of control samples from healthy donors and cancer patients. Data came from immunoSEQ multiplex PCR; TCRdb stores just in-frame clones and leaves some out. The table lists over 150,000 clones, approximately 94% of them singletons, with 13% to 15% in the top ten. This clone is a singleton in its sample. The CDR3 extends over 14 amino acids. Germline CDR1 and CDR2: MDHEN and SYDVKM. Deletions cut 5 bases from V and 1 base from J, with 11 bases between. The receptor was isolated from a man aged 55 to 70 with colorectal cancer. Sequences were obtained from PBMCs. The chain uses TRBV28 and TRBJ1-1; D unclear. This CDR3 reads CASSPWTGNTEAFF. The CDR3, as DNA: TGTGCCAGCAGTCCCTGGACGGGGAACACTGAAGCTTTCTTT. Supplemented by reference TRBV28 and TRBJ1-1, the full variable domain reads DVKVTQSSRYLVKRTGEKVFLECVQDMDHENMFWYRQDPGLGLRLIYFSYDVKMKEKGDIPEGYSVSREKKERFSLILESASTNQTSMYLCASSPWTGNTEAFFGQGTRLTVV.